The T cell receptor (beta chain) described here comes from a study of shared clonotypes between healthy human individuals (dated by TCRdb to the early 2020s). Concerning the study at large: A few men and two women, aged 18 to 49 years, made up the cohort. For each donor, CD4 naive and CD4 memory were each run on three plates, CD8 naive on two plates, and CD8 memory on one plate. To estimate repertoire size and how much clonotypes are shared between individuals, the study performed deep sequencing of blood TCR repertoires from roughly five healthy adults. Libraries were prepared and TCR repertoires were sequenced by different laboratories using diverse techniques, in order to increase sequencing depth and limit assay-specific biases. Each donor's leukapheresis produced roughly between roughly 0.94 and 9.5 billion PBMCs.

TCR CDR3 regions were amplified from genomic DNA by multiplex PCR using the deep immunoSEQ assay. Extracted genomic DNA from each cell subset was distributed evenly across all wells of several immunoSEQ 96-well plates, and each plate was treated as a replicate. For sorted subsets, each replicate PCR was loaded with around 220 ng genomic DNA, equivalent to 30,000 or so T cell genomes. Purified libraries were quantified with a Qubit 3.0 fluorometer, sized on a Bioanalyzer 2100, and re-quantified with the KAPA Library Quantification kit. Each immunoSEQ 96-well plate was sequenced on its own single-read 150-cycle Illumina NextSeq 550 flow cell. On the authors' methods: Because the immunoSEQ output included only junctional sequences and no quality scores, the filtering could not be the same as the filtering used for full-length reads. Sequences were annotated with PyIR, a Python wrapper for IgBLAST v1.9, using IMGT germline references to assign V/J genes and CDR3. Reads were removed for weak V/J assignments (E-value above 1e-6), missing CDR3, stop codons, out-of-frame junctions, or ambiguous translated residues. A V3J clonotype was defined by an identical inferred V gene, J gene, and CDR3 amino acid sequence. To compute the percentage overlap between repertoires, the number of shared unique clonotypes was divided by the size of the smaller repertoire. RTK rarefaction, the Chao1 estimator, and Recon v2.1 estimates of unobserved clonotypes were used to assess repertoire richness. Generation probabilities were computed with OLGA for all TCRbeta clonotypes obtained by the gDNA method from several donors. In its TCRdb copy, this immuneACCESS table keeps in-frame sequences only and misses some clones. Where compared with another copy, unresolved V genes explain less than half of these, and the others have no known cause. V and J calls and clone size are as listed in that table; D and trimming were resolved from the DNA. This sample holds about a million clones; around 76% were observed only once. Clones ranked in the top ten supply approximately 1.5% of the sample.

General conclusions and limits of the study: Only blood was sampled, and tissue TCR repertoires likely differ from those in blood. Naive subsets generally had larger estimated clonotype richness than memory subsets. Because the study included only a small number of donors, the genetic and exposure-history diversity represented was limited. When a handful of donors were compared, the shared fraction of clonotypes was about 5% for naive CD4, roughly 3.4% for naive CD8, 2% to 2.5% for memory CD4, and about 0.36% for memory CD8. Higher generation probabilities were observed for clonotypes shared by all four sorted-subset donors than for non-shared clonotypes. Pairwise subsampling led to the expectation that sequencing depth would affect the degree of clonotype sharing among donors. Incomplete sequencing was indicated by rarefaction of sorted-subset datasets, despite the large sequencing depth.

A word on this clone: It lacks a known antigen. Base qualities were left out, and no much larger clone turns up one base away.

Clipping removes 3 bases from V and 0 bases from J, with 5 as the unmatched junction base count. The CDR3 measures 17 amino acids from cysteine to phenylalanine. Only the CDR3 DNA stays, 51 bases, in frame from base 1. CDR1 is given as SGHTA and CDR2 as FQGNSA, both from the germline V gene. The donors were healthy, HIV-negative adults with no recently reported acute infections or vaccinations. Every donor was a Caucasian adult residing in Nashville, Tennessee, USA. Magnetic negative selection was used to enrich CD4+ T cells, after which naive cells were positively selected on CD45RA and the negative fraction became the memory subset. Blood was obtained by leukapheresis, after which PBMCs were separated by Ficoll-Histopaque density gradient centrifugation and cryopreserved in liquid nitrogen vapor phase. Analytical flow cytometry was used to check the purity and quantity of each magnetically sorted T cell population. Each sorted fraction had its genomic DNA isolated and then quantified by UV absorbance on a Nanodrop 2000c.

This clonotype originated in a man aged 18-30 years in good health. The sample was memory CD4+ T cells sorted from blood. The cell subset or site label on this specimen signifies: CD45RA-negative fraction. Rearrangement joined TRBV7-2 to TRBJ1-5; 10 bases in the middle match TRBD1. In nucleotide form, the sequence is TGTGCCAGCAGCTTGACAGGGGGCTTGGATAGCAATCAGCCCCAGCATTTT. Its amino acids are CASSLTGGLDSNQPQHF.